The sequence of this TCR beta chain was determined in a study of blood T cell repertoires in COVID-19. Using immunoSEQ multiplex PCR, the repertoire was profiled, and TCRdb retains in-frame clones only, with some absent. The repertoire consists of about 250,000 clones, with just under 85% occurring once and the leading ten covering about 8.1%. This clone was observed once. This CDR3 has 16 residues. Trimming left V 0 bases short and J 8 bases short, with 16 bases between. From germline, CDR1 is LGHNA and CDR2 YNFKEQ. Sequenced material: peripheral blood. The chain carries TRBV4-2 and TRBJ1-4; D is uncertain. The clonotype comes from an elderly man with acute or convalescent COVID-19. CDR3: CASSQDRGPLREKLFF. DNA of the CDR3: TGTGCCAGCAGCCAAGATCGAGGCCCCTTAAGGGAAAAACTGTTTTTT.